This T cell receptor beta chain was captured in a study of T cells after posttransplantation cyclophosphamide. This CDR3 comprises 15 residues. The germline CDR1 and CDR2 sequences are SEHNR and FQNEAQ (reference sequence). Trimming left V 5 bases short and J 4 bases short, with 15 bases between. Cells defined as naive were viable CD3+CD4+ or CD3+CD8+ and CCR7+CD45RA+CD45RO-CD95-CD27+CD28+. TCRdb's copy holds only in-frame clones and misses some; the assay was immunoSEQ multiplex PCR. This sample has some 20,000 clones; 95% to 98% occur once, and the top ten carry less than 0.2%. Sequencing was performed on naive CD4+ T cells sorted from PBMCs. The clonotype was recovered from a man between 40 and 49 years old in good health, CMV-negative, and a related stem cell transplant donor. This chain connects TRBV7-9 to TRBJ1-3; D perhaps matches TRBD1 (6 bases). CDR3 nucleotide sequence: TGTGCCAGCAGCCCATCCGGGGGGCGCGGAAACACCATATATTTT. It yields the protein CASSPSGGRGNTIYF.